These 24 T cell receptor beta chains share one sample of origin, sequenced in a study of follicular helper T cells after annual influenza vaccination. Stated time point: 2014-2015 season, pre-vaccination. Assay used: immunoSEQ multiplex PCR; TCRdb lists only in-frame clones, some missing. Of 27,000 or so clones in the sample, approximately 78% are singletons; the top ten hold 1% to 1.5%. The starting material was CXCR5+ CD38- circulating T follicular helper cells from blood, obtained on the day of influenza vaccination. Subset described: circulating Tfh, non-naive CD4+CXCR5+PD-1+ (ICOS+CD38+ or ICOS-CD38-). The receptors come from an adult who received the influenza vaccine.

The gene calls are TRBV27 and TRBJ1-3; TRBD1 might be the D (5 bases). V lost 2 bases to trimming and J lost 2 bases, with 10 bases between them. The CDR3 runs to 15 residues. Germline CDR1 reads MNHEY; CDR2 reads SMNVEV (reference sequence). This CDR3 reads CASSLRVGAGNTIYF. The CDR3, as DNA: TGTGCCAGCAGTTTAAGGGTAGGGGCTGGAAACACCATATATTTT.

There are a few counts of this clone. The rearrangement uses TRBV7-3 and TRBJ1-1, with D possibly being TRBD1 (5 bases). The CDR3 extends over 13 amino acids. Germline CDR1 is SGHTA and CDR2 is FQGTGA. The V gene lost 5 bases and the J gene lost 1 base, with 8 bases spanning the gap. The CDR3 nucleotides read TGTGCCAGCAGCATACAGGAGAACACTGAAGCTTTCTTT. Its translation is CASSIQENTEAFF.

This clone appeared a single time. The CDR3 DNA reads TGTGCCAGCAGCCCGGGGACATCGAACACTGAAGCTTTCTTT. Translated: CASSPGTSNTEAFF. This chain links TRBV7-8 with TRBJ1-1; tentative D call: TRBD1 (6 bases). Between the trimmed V and J ends, which lost 5 bases and 1 base, there was a span of 11 bases. The germline V gene encodes CDR1 SGHVS and CDR2 FQNEAQ. This CDR3 comprises 14 residues.

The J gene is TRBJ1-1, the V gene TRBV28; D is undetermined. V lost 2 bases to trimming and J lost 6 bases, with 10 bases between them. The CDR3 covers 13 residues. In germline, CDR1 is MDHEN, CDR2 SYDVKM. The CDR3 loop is CASSLEVAAEAFF. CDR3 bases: TGTGCCAGCAGTTTAGAGGTGGCAGCTGAAGCTTTCTTT.

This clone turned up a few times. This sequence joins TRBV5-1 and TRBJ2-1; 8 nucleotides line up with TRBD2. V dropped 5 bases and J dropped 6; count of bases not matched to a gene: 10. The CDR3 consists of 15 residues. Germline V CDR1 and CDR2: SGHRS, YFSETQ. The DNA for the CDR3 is TGCGCCAGCAGTTGGAGCGGGAGTGGTCGCAATGAGCAGTTCTTC. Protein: CASSWSGSGRNEQFF.

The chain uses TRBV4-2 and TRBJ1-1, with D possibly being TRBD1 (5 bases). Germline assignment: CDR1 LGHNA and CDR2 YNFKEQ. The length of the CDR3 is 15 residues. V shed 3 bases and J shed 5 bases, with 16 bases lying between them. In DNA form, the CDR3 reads TGTGCCAGCAGCCAGGGGGTTGAGGGAGGGACTGAAGCTTTCTTT. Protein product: CASSQGVEGGTEAFF.

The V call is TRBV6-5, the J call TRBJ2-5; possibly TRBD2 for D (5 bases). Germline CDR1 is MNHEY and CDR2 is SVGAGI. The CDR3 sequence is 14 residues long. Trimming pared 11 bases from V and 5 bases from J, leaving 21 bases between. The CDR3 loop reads CAARDLGVTETQYF. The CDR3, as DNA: TGTGCCGCCAGAGATCTGGGAGTTACCGAGACCCAGTACTTC.

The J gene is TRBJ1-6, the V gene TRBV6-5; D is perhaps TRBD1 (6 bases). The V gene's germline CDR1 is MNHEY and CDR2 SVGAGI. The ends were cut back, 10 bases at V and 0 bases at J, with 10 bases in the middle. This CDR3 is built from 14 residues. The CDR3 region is CATGQSSYNSPLHF. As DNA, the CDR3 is TGTGCCACCGGACAGAGCTCCTATAATTCACCCCTCCACTTT.

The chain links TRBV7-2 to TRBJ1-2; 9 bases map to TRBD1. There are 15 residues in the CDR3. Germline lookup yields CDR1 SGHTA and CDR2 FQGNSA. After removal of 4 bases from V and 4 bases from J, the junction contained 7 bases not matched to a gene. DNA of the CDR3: TGTGCCAGCAGCTCCTATGAGGGACAGGGCTATGGCTACACCTTC. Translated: CASSSYEGQGYGYTF. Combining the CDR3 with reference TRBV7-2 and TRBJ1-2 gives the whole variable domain GAGVSQSPSNKVTEKGKDVELRCDPISGHTALYWYRQSLGQGLEFLIYFQGNSAPDKSGLPSDRFSAERTGGSVSTLTIQRTQQEDSAVYLCASSSYEGQGYGYTFGSGTRLTVV.

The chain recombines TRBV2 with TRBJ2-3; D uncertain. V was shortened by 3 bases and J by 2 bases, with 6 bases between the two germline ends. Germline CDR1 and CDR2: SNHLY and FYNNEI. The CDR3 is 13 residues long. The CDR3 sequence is CASSDRLTDTQYF. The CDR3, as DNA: TGTGCCAGCAGTGATAGACTCACAGATACGCAGTATTTT.

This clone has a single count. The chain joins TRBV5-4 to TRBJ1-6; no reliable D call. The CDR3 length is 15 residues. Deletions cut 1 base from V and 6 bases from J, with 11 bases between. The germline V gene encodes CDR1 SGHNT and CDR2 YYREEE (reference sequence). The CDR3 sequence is CASSLQAAGNSPLHF. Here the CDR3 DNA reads TGTGCCAGCAGCTTGCAGGCGGCGGGTAATTCACCCCTCCACTTT.

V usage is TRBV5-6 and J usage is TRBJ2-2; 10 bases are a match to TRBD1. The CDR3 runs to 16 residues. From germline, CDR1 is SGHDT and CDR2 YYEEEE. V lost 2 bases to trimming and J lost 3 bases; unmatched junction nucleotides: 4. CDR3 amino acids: CASSFGTGDYTGELFF. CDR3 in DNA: TGTGCCAGCAGCTTTGGGACAGGGGACTACACCGGGGAGCTGTTTTTT.

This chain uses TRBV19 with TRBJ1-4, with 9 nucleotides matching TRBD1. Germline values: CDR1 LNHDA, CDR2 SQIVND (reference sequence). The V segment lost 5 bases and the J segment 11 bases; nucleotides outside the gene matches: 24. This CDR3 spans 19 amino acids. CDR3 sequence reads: CASSLRTSGTGTSGGKLFF. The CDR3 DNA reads TGTGCCAGTAGTCTCCGAACCTCCGGGACAGGGACCAGTGGTGGGAAACTGTTTTTT. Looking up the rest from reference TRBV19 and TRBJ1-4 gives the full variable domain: DGGITQSPKYLFRKEGQNVTLSCEQNLNHDAMYWYRQDPGQGLRLIYYSQIVNDFQKGDIAEGYSVSREKKESFPLTVTSAQKNPTAFYLCASSLRTSGTGTSGGKLFFGSGTQLSVL.

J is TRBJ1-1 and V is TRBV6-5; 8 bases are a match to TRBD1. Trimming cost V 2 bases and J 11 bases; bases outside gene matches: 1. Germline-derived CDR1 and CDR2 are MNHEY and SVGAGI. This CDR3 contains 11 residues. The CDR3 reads CASSYGDRAFF. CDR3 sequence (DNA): TGTGCCAGCAGTTACGGGGACAGGGCTTTCTTT.

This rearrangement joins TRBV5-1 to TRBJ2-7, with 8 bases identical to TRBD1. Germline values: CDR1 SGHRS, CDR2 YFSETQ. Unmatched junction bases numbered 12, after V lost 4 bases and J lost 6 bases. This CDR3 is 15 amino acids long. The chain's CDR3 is CASSPPGQGRGEQYF. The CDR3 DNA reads TGCGCCAGCAGCCCCCCCGGACAGGGAAGGGGCGAGCAGTACTTC.

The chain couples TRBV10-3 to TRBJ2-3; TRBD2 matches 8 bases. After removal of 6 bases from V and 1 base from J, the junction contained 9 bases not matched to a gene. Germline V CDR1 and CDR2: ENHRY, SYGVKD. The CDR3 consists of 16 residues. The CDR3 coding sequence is TGTGCCATCAGGATGAACGGGGGGGCAGGCACAGATACGCAGTATTTT. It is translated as CAIRMNGGAGTDTQYF.

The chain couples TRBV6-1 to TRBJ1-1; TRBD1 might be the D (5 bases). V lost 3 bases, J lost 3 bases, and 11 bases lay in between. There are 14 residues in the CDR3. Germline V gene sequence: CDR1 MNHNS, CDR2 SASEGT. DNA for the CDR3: TGTGCCAGCAGTGAGACGTGGGGGGACACTGAAGCTTTCTTT. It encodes CASSETWGDTEAFF.

CDR3 sequence: CASSRTGDEQYF. Written as DNA, the CDR3 is TGTGCCAGCTCCCGGACAGGGGACGAGCAGTACTTC. The chain links TRBV18 to TRBJ2-7; 9 nucleotides match TRBD1. V lost 6 bases and J lost 5; bases outside the gene matches: 2. CDR1 is KGHSH and CDR2 is LQKENI in the germline V gene. The CDR3 has 12 residues.

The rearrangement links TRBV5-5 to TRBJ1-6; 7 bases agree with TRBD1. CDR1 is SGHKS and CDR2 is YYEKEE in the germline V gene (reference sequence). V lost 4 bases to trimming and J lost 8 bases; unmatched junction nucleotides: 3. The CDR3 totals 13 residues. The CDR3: CASSPDRDSPLHF. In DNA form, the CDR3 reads TGTGCCAGCAGCCCAGACAGGGATTCACCCCTCCACTTT. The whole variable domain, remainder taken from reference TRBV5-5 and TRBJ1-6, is DAGVTQSPTHLIKTRGQQVTLRCSPISGHKSVSWYQQVLGQGPQFIFQYYEKEERGRGNFPDRFSARQFPNYSSELNVNALLLGDSALYLCASSPDRDSPLHFGNGTRLTVT.

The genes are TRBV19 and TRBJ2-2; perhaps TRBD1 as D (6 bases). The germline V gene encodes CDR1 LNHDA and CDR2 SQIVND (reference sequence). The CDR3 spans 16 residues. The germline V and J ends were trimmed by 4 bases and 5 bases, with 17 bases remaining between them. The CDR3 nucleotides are TGTGCCAGTAGTACATACTCAGGGGTAGGGACCGGGGAGCTGTTTTTT. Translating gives CASSTYSGVGTGELFF.

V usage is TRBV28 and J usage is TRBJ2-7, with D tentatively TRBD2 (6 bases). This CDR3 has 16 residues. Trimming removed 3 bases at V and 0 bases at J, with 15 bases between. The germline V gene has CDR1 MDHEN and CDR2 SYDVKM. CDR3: CASSFHLSGLSYEQYF. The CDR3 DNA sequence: TGTGCCAGCAGTTTCCATCTTAGCGGTCTCTCCTACGAGCAGTACTTC.

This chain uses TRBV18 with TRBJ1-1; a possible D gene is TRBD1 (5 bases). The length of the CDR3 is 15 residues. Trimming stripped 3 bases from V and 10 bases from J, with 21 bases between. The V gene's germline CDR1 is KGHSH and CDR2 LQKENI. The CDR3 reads CASSPDLGKRGGAFF. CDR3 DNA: TGTGCCAGCTCACCCGACCTCGGCAAACGGGGGGGAGCTTTCTTT.

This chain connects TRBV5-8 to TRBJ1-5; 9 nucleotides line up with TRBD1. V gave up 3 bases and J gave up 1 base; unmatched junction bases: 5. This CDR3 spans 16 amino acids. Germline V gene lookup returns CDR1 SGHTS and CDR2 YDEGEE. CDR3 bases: TGTGCCAGCAGCTCCTACAGGGGGCTAAGCAATCAGCCCCAGCATTTT. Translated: CASSSYRGLSNQPQHF.

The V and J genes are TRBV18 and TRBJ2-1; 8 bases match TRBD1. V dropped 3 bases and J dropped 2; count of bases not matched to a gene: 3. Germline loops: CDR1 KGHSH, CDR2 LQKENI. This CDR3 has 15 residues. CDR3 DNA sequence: TGTGCCAGCTCACCGGGACAGGAGACCTACAATGAGCAGTTCTTC. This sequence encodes CASSPGQETYNEQFF.